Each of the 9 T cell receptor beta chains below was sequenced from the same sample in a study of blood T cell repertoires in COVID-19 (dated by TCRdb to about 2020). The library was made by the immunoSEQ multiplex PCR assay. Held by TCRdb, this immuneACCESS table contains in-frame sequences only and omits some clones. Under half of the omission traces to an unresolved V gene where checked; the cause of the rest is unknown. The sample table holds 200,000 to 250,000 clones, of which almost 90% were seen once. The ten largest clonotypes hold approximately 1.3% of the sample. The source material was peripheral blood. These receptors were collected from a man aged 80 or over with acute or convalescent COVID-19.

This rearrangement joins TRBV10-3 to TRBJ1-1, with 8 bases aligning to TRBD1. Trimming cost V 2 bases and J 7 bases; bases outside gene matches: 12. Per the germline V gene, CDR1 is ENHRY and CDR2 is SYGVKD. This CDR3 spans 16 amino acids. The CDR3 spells CAISETRDRWVNEAFF. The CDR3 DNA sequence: TGTGCCATCAGTGAGACCAGGGACAGGTGGGTTAATGAAGCTTTCTTT.

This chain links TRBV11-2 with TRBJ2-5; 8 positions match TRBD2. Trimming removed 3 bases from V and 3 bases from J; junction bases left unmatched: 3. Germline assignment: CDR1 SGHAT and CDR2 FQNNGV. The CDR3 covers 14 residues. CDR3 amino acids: CASSFNSGEETQYF. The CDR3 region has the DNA TGTGCCAGCAGCTTTAATAGCGGGGAAGAGACCCAGTACTTC.

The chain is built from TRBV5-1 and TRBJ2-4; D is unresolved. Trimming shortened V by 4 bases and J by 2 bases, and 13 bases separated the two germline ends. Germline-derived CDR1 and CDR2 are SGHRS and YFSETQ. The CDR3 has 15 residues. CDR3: CASSEGVIPKNIQYF. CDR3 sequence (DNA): TGCGCCAGCAGCGAAGGAGTTATACCCAAAAACATTCAGTACTTC.

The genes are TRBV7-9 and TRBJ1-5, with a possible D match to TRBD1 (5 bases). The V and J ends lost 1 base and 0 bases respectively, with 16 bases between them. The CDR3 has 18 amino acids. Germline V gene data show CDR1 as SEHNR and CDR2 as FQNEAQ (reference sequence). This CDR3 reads CASSLVGREGGSNQPQHF. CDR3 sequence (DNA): TGTGCCAGCAGCTTAGTGGGCAGGGAAGGCGGTAGCAATCAGCCCCAGCATTTT.

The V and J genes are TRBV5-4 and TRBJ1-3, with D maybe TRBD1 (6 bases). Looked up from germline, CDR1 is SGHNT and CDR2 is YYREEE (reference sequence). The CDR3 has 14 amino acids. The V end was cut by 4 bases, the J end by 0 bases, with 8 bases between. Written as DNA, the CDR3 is TGTGCCAGCAGCCAGGACAGCTCTGGAAACACCATATATTTT. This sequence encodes CASSQDSSGNTIYF.

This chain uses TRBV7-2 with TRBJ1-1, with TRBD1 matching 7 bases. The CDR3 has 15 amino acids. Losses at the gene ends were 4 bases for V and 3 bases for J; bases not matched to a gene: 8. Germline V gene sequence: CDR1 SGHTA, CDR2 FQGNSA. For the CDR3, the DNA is TGTGCCAGCAGCTCCGTTGTTAGGGGGCACACTGAAGCTTTCTTT. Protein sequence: CASSSVVRGHTEAFF.

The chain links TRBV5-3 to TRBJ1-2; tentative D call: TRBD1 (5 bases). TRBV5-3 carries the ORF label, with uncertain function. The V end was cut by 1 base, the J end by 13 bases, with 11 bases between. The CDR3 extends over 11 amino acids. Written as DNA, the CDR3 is TGTGCCAGAAGCTTGTACGGGGGATCCACCTTC. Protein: CARSLYGGSTF.

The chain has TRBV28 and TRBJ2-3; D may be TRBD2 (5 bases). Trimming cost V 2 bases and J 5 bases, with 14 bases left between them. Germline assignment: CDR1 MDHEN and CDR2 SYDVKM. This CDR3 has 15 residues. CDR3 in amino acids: CASSLVMSAGDTQYF. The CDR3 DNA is TGTGCCAGCAGTTTAGTAATGAGCGCGGGAGATACGCAGTATTTT.

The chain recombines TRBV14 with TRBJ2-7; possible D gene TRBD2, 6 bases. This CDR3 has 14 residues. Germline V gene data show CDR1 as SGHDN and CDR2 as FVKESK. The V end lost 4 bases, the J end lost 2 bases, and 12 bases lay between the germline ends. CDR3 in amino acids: CASSLGEVPYEQYF. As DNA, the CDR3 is TGTGCCAGCAGCCTTGGGGAGGTACCCTACGAGCAGTACTTC.